A selection of T cell receptor beta chains follows, all from one sample in a study of monozygotic twins with cystic fibrosis. TCRdb's table, derived via immunoSEQ multiplex PCR, lists solely in-frame clones and lacks some. This table has around 27,000 clones, approximately 96% appearing once. The sequencing input was blood. The receptors originated from a girl aged 2-15 years with cystic fibrosis. The conserved cysteine and the conserved F or W are not part of the CDR3 here. Expanded clones are given a class, and other clones once, few, many or no size at all.

V	J	size	CDR3
TRBV5-4	TRBJ2-7	once	ASSPRGLGEQY
TRBV5-6	TRBJ2-3	once	ASSLKVAGETQY
TRBV7-6	TRBJ2-3	NA	ASSSSGPRTALGGTQY
TRBV5-6	TRBJ2-5	NA	ASSFSDQETQY
TRBV6-5	TRBJ1-2	once	ASRYGNLEGYGYT
TRBV11-2	TRBJ1-3	NA	ASSLDPTGDGNTIY
TRBV6-1	TRBJ2-7	NA	ASMSAYEQY
TRBV6-1	TRBJ2-3	NA	AVRESTDTQY
TRBV5-6	TRBJ1-2	NA	ASSLAQNYGYT
TRBV6-5	TRBJ2-2	NA	ASLTRENTGELF
TRBV28	TRBJ2-5	NA	ASSLGETQY
TRBV7-3	TRBJ2-5	NA	ASSLGRQALHQETQY
TRBV21-1	TRBJ2-2	NA	ASRMPTPVYTGELF
TRBV28	TRBJ2-6	NA	ASSSPGTKPPGANVLT
TRBV10-2	TRBJ1-2	NA	ASRETANYGYT
TRBV6-1	TRBJ1-2	NA	ASSERGTGPYGYT
TRBV7-9	TRBJ1-2	NA	ASSLLQGNGYT
TRBV5-4	TRBJ2-1	NA	ASSPWADNEQF
TRBV25-1	TRBJ2-5	NA	ASSGFFGGFETQY
TRBV5-1	TRBJ2-1	NA	ASSIGGGASNEQF
TRBV5-1	TRBJ1-3	NA	ASSLGGFSGNTIY
TRBV19	TRBJ2-2	once	ASSTRQGRAGELF
TRBV9	TRBJ2-7	NA	ASSGEAQAPPYEQY
TRBV27	TRBJ1-2	NA	ASTLRLGQGAYGYT
TRBV5-6	TRBJ1-2	once	ASSLALGDGYT
TRBV7-9	TRBJ2-7	NA	ASSSDRSNEQY
TRBV18	TRBJ2-5	NA	ASSPGTHRLVTQY
TRBV7-8	TRBJ2-1	once	ASSTTPSGSSDIEQF
TRBV9	TRBJ2-2	NA	ASSVVSSGNTGELF
TRBV7-2	TRBJ2-7	NA	ASSSGTGTHFDEQY
TRBV18	TRBJ2-1	once	ASSPPLGLYNEQF
TRBV10-2	TRBJ1-1	NA	ASSESGWAF
TRBV1	TRBJ2-1	NA	TSSQDLLGPPGYEQF
TRBV4-2	TRBJ1-5	NA	ASSPLGGDDQPQH
TRBV10-2	TRBJ2-5	NA	ASTSGQGVYQETQY
TRBV9	TRBJ2-3	once	ASSVGVVAGVRSNPDTQY
TRBV7-8	TRBJ1-5	NA	ASSHHRGLKLNQPQH
TRBV27	TRBJ2-1	once	ASSLRGAQQF
TRBV4-3	TRBJ2-1	NA	ASSPLGATNEQF
TRBV5-1	TRBJ2-5	NA	ASSFGGEETQY
TRBV4-3	TRBJ1-2	NA	ASSQDVAVRGYGYT
TRBV9	TRBJ2-7	NA	ASSVASGSGNEQY
TRBV30	TRBJ2-3	NA	AWSVLVTDTQY
TRBV6-6	TRBJ1-1	NA	ASSYLNLGMNTEAF
TRBV6-1	TRBJ2-3	NA	ASSEVGGTGTDTQY
TRBV4-2	TRBJ2-2	NA	ASSQGIAENTGELF
TRBV4-3	TRBJ2-3	NA	ASSQERHSTDTQY
TRBV9	TRBJ1-2	NA	ASRWGGEGYT
TRBV5-1	TRBJ2-5	NA	ASSQRGQGETQY
TRBV6-5	TRBJ2-1	NA	ASSRAGVYNEQF
TRBV20-1	TRBJ2-7	NA	SAGGGEKY
TRBV25-1	TRBJ2-5	NA	ASLEAGRETQY
TRBV5-1	TRBJ2-5	NA	ASTPGSTQETQY